The clone carrying this TCR beta chain was counted once. Antigen specificity is unknown. In donors with ophthalmopathy, activity was moderate-to-severe, with CAS ≥3, NOSPECS ≥4 and duration under 3 months. Other autoimmune diseases, uncontrolled infections, pregnancy or lactation ruled patients out of participation. This sample stems from a study of Graves' ophthalmopathy and Graves' hyperthyroidism. Study-wide results and caveats: A 13-signature model separated ophthalmopathy from stable hyperthyroidism, reaching less than 90% sensitivity and 80% to 83% specificity cross-validated.

V lost 11 bases and J 3 bases, leaving 25 bases between the germline ends. This CDR3 is 16 amino acids long. CDR1 is PRHDT, CDR2 FYEKMQ, per germline (reference sequence). Using RNA transcripts, the TCR beta CDR3 regions were amplified. The authors performed first-round RT-PCR with HTBI primers and then a second-round multiplex PCR. MiXCR, applied by TCRdb to the multiplex PCR reads, yields one record per CDR3 protein. Of some 750,000 distinct CDR3 sequences detected, approximately 40% appear once; the ten largest clones hold roughly 46%. V usage is TRBV13 and J usage is TRBJ1-2; D not resolved. The receptor comes from an adult man with Graves' ophthalmopathy. The sample comprised peripheral blood. The CDR3 protein is CAWSVRRSAAHYGYTF. The CDR3 DNA reads as TGTGCCTGGAGTGTACGGCGGTCAGCTGCCCACTATGGCTACACCTTC.